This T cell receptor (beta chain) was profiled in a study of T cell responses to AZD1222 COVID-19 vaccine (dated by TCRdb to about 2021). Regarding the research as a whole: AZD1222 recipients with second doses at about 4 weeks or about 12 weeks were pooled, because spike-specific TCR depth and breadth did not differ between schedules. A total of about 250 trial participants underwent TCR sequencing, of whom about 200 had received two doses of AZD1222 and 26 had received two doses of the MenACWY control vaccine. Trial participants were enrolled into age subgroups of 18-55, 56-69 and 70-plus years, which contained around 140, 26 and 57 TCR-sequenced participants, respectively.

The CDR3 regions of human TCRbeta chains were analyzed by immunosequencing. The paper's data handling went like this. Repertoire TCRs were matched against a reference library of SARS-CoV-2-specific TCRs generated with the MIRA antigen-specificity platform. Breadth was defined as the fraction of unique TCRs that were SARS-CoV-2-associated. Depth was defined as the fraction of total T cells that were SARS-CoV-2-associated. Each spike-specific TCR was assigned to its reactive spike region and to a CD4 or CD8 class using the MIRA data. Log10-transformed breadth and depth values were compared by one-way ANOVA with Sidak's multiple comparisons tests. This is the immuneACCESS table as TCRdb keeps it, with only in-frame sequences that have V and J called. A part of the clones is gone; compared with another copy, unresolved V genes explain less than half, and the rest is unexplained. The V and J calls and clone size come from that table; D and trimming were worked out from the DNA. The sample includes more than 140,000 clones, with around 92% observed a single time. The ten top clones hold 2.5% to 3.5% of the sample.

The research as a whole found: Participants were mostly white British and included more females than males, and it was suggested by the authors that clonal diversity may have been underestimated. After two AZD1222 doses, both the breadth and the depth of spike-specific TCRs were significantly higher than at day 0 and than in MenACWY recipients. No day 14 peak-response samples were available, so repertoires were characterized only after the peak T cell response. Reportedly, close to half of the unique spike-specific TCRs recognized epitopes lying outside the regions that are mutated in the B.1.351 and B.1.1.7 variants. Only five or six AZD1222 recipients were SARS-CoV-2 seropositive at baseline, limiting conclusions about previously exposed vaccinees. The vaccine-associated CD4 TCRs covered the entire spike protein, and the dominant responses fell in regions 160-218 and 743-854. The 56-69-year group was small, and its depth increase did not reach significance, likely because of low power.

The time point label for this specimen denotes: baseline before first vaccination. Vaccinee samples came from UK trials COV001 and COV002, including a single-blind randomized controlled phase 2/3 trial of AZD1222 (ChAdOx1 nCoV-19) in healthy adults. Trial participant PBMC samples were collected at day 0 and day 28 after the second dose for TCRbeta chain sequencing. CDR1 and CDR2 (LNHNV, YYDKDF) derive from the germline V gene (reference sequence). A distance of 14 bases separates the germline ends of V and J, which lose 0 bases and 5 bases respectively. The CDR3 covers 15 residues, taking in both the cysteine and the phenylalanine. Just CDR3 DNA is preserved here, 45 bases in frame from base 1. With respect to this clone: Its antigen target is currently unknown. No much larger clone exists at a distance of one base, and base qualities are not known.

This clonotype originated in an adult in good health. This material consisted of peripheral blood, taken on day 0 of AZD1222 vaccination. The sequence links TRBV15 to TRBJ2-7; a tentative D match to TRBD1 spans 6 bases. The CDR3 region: CATSRDPQGGHEQYF. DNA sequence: TGTGCCACCAGCAGAGACCCACAGGGCGGCCACGAGCAGTACTTC.